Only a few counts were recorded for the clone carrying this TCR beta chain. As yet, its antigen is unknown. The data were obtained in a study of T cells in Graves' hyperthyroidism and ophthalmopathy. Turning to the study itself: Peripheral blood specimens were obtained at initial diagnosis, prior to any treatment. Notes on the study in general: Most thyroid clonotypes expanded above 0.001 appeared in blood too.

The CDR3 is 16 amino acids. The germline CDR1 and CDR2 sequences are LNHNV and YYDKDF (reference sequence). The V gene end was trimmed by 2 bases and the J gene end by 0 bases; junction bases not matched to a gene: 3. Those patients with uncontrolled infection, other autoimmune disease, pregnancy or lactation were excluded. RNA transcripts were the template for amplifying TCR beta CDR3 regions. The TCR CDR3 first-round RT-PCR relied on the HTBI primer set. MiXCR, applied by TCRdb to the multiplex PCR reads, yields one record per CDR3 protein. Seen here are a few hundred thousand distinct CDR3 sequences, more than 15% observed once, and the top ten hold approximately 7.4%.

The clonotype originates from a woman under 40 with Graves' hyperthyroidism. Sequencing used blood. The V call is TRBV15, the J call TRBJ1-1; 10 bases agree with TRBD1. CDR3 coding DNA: TGTGCCACCAGCAGACCGGACAGGGGGATGAACACTGAAGCTTTCTTT. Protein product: CATSRPDRGMNTEAFF.